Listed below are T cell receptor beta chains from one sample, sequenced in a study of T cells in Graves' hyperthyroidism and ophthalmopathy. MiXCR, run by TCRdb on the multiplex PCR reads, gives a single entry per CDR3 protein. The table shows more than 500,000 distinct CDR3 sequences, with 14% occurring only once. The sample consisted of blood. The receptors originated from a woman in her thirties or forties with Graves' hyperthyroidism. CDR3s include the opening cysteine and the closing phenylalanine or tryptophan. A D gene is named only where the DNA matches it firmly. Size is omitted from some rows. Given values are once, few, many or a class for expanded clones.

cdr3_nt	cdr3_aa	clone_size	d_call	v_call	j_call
TGTGCCAGCAGCCAGAACTCCCTGACTAGCGGTCTCACAGATACGCAGTATTTT	CASSQNSLTSGLTDTQYF	NA	TRBD2	TRBV6-1	TRBJ2-3
TGTGCCAGCAGATCCGGGACAGGGAGTTCAGGGACCCAGTACTTC	CASRSGTGSSGTQYF	many	TRBD1	TRBV7-9	TRBJ2-5
TGTGCCAGCAGTTTACTAGCGGGAGGCGGGGAGCTGTTTTTT	CASSLLAGGGELFF	many	TRBD2	TRBV27	TRBJ2-2
TGTGCCAGCAGCTTAGGTCCCCGGGGGGGCAATGAGCAGTTCTTC	CASSLGPRGGNEQFF	once	TRBD2	TRBV7-9	TRBJ2-1
TGTGCCAGCAGGCTCGGACAGGACTCCTACGAGCAGTACTTC	CASRLGQDSYEQYF	NA	TRBD1	TRBV6-1	TRBJ2-7
TGTGCCAGCAGTTACTCCCCAGGTGGGAGCTCCTACAATGAGCAGTTCTTC	CASSYSPGGSSYNEQFF	many	NA	TRBV6-2/TRBV6-3	TRBJ2-1
TGTGCCAGCAGTTTGTTTCGGGAGCAGTTCTTC	CASSLFREQFF	many	NA	TRBV28	TRBJ2-1
TGCAGTGCTAGATTCGCCCTGTTAGGGACTAGCTGGGAGACCCAGTACTTC	CSARFALLGTSWETQYF	NA	TRBD2	TRBV20-1	TRBJ2-5
TGTGCCAGTACCCAGAACGACCGGGGGAGCAGCAATCAGCCCCAGCATTTT	CASTQNDRGSSNQPQHF	NA	NA	TRBV19	TRBJ1-5
TGTGCCAGCAGCTTCCCGGGGGCATACAATGAGCAGTTCTTC	CASSFPGAYNEQFF	NA	NA	TRBV13	TRBJ2-1
TGTGCCAGCAGTTACAAAGCCTCCAATCAGCCCCAGCATTTT	CASSYKASNQPQHF	many	NA	TRBV6-5	TRBJ1-5
TGCGCCAGCAGCCAAGACGGTTCACAGGCGGACCTTGAAGCTTTCTTT	CASSQDGSQADLEAFF	NA	NA	TRBV4-1	TRBJ1-1
TGTGCCAGCAGCCTCAAAAGCGGGACAGGGTCACAGAATGAGCAGTTCTTC	CASSLKSGTGSQNEQFF	many	TRBD1	TRBV14	TRBJ2-1
TGTGCCAGCAGTGGTTCTCGGCAGCCCAATCAGCCCCAGCATTTT	CASSGSRQPNQPQHF	many	NA	TRBV2	TRBJ1-5
TGCAGTGCTTGGACAGGTTTTAGCAATCAGCCCCAGCATTTT	CSAWTGFSNQPQHF	many	TRBD1	TRBV20-1	TRBJ1-5
TGTGCCAGCAGCCAAGGTCTAATAGCGGGCTCCTACAATGAGCAGTTCTTC	CASSQGLIAGSYNEQFF	NA	TRBD2	TRBV3-1	TRBJ2-1
TGTGCCTGGAGTGTAGGGGCCAGGGAGTCCCAGCATTTT	CAWSVGARESQHF	NA	NA	TRBV30	TRBJ1-5
TGTGCCAGCAGTTCTATTAGCGGGAGATCTCGCACAGATACGCAGTATTTT	CASSSISGRSRTDTQYF	NA	TRBD2	TRBV28	TRBJ2-3
TGTGCCAGCAGCCCGTCCTTTACGGGAGGAGGGAATGAGCAGTTCTTC	CASSPSFTGGGNEQFF	many	TRBD2	TRBV3-1	TRBJ2-1
TGCAGCGTTCCCTCTGACCTAAGCACAGATACGCAGTATTTT	CSVPSDLSTDTQYF	many	NA	TRBV29-1	TRBJ2-3
TGTGCCAGCAGTTACACAGGGTGGAACACTGAAGCTTTCTTT	CASSYTGWNTEAFF	NA	NA	TRBV6-1	TRBJ1-1
TGCGCCAGCAGCTTGGCCGGGGGGCGAGGCACCGGGGAGCTGTTTTTT	CASSLAGGRGTGELFF	many	NA	TRBV5-1	TRBJ2-2
TGTGCCAGCAGTTTAGGGCTAGAAGGATACGAGCAGTACTTC	CASSLGLEGYEQYF	many	NA	TRBV27	TRBJ2-7
TGTGCCAGCAGTGAAGGGGGGACTGTACGCACAGATACGCAGTATTTT	CASSEGGTVRTDTQYF	NA	NA	TRBV25-1	TRBJ2-3
TGTGCCAGCTCACCACGGGTCGTTACGAACACTGAAGCTTTCTTT	CASSPRVVTNTEAFF	many	NA	TRBV18	TRBJ1-1
TGTGCCAGCAGTACCCAGGGGGGAGCTAACTATGGCTACACCTTC	CASSTQGGANYGYTF	many	TRBD1	TRBV6-1	TRBJ1-2
TGTGCCAGCAGTTTATACGGAGGCAGCTTAGGTGGGGAGCTGTTTTTT	CASSLYGGSLGGELFF	few	NA	TRBV28	TRBJ2-2
TGTGCCAGCAGTTTCCCGGGGGATGGCTACACCTTC	CASSFPGDGYTF	NA	NA	TRBV12-3/TRBV12-4	TRBJ1-2